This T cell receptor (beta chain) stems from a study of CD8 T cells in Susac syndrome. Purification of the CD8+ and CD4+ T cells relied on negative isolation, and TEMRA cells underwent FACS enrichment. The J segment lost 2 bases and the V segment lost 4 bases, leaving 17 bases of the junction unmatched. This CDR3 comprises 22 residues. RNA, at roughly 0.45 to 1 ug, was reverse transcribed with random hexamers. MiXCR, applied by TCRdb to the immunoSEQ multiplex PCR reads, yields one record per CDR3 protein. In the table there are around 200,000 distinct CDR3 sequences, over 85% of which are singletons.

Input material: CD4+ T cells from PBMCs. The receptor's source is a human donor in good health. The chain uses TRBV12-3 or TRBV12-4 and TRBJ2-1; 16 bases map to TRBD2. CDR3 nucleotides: TGTGCCAGCAGTTCCCGCCCTGGTTTCGGGACTAGCGGGGGGGCGCCCTACAATGAGCAGTTCTTC. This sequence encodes CASSSRPGFGTSGGAPYNEQFF.